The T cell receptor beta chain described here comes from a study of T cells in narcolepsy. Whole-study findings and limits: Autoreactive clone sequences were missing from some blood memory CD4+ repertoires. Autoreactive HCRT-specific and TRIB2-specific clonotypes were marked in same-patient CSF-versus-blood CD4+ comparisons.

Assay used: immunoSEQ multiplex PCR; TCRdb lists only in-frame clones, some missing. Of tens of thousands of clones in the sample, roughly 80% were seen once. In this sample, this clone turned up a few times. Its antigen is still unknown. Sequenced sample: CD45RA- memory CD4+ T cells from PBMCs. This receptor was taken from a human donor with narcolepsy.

The CDR3 DNA is TGTGCCAGCAGCACGACAGTCCCCGGGGGAAACACCATATATTTT. Its translation: CASSTTVPGGNTIYF. The rearrangement uses TRBV13 and TRBJ1-3, with D possibly matching TRBD1 (5 bases). The CDR3 length is 15 residues. With 5 bases removed from V and 4 bases from J, the gap between germline ends came to 15 bases. CDR1 PRHDT and CDR2 FYEKMQ come from the germline V gene (reference sequence).